Below are 13 T cell receptor beta chains sequenced from a single sample in a study of control samples from healthy donors and cancer patients. Here immunoSEQ multiplex PCR was the method, and the copy in TCRdb shows in-frame clones only, minus some. This table has approximately 180,000 clones, around 94% appearing once. Specimen: blood. The receptors come from a woman aged 18-29 years in good health.

V and J are TRBV7-9 and TRBJ1-1; tentatively, D is TRBD1 (6 bases). Germline assignment: CDR1 SEHNR and CDR2 FQNEAQ (reference sequence). CDR3 length: 15 amino acids. V lost 6 bases and J lost 3, with 17 bases in between. For the CDR3, the DNA is TGTGCCAGCAGTCCCTTCGGGGGCTGGGACACTGAAGCTTTCTTT. Its protein product is CASSPFGGWDTEAFF.

The chain combines TRBV5-8 with TRBJ1-4; D gene unclear. CDR1 is SGHTS and CDR2 is YDEGEE in the germline V gene. V lost 7 bases to trimming and J lost 8 bases, with 15 bases between them. The CDR3 has 13 amino acids. CDR3 DNA sequence: TGTGCCAGCTGGAGCCCCGGCGACGAAAAACTGTTTTTT. Residues: CASWSPGDEKLFF.

Here the CDR3 DNA reads TGCAGCGCGACACCCGGGACTAGTCTATACAATGAGCAGTTCTTC. Translated: CSATPGTSLYNEQFF. This chain uses TRBV29-1 with TRBJ2-1; 8 bases are a match to TRBD2. V trimming: 7 bases; J trimming: 4 bases; junction bases outside the gene matches: 12. The CDR3 has 15 amino acids. Germline CDR1 and CDR2: SQVTM and ANQGSEA.

The genes are TRBV7-8 and TRBJ2-7, with a tentative D call TRBD1 (6 bases). This CDR3 is built from 16 residues. Germline V gene sequence: CDR1 SGHVS, CDR2 FQNEAQ. V lost 5 bases to trimming and J lost 0 bases, with 17 bases between them. The CDR3 DNA reads as TGTGCCAGCAGCCCCACAGGGACCTTAAACTCCTACGAGCAGTACTTC. Protein sequence: CASSPTGTLNSYEQYF.

The rearrangement uses TRBV29-1 and TRBJ2-5, with D perhaps assigned TRBD1 or TRBD2 (7 bases each). The CDR3 is 13 amino acids. V was shortened by 7 bases and J by 5 bases, with 17 bases between the two germline ends. Germline CDR1 is SQVTM and CDR2 is ANQGSEA. The CDR3 loop is CSGHRGGQETQYF. The CDR3 coding sequence is TGCAGCGGACACAGGGGAGGGCAGGAGACCCAGTACTTC. The variable domain in full, completed from reference TRBV29-1 and TRBJ2-5, reads SAVISQKPSRDICQRGTSLTIQCQVDSQVTMMFWYRQQPGQSLTLIATANQGSEATYESGFVIDKFPISRPNLTFSTLTVSNMSPEDSSIYLCSGHRGGQETQYFGPGTRLLVL.

A single count supports this clone. The chain carries TRBV7-9 and TRBJ1-6; unclear D gene. V lost 6 bases, J lost 0 bases, and 9 bases lay in between. The CDR3 spans 15 residues. Germline CDR1 reads SEHNR; CDR2 reads FQNEAQ (reference sequence). CDR3 sequence (DNA): TGTGCCAGCAGGCCGGCGGGCTCCTATAATTCACCCCTCCACTTT. Its translation: CASRPAGSYNSPLHF.

V gene TRBV18 combines with J gene TRBJ2-7; no definite D call. The CDR3 spans 15 residues. Germline V lookup: CDR1 KGHSH, CDR2 LQKENI. The V gene lost 3 bases and the J gene lost 7 bases, with 19 bases spanning the gap. CDR3 region: CASSPAWQTSAEQYF. As DNA, the CDR3 is TGTGCCAGCTCACCCGCCTGGCAAACCTCAGCAGAGCAGTACTTC.

The chain couples TRBV11-3 to TRBJ1-6; D remains ambiguous. CDR1 is SGHNT, CDR2 YENEEA, per germline. The CDR3 runs 13 residues. V was clipped by 0 bases and J by 9 bases, with 6 bases between them. CDR3 sequence: CASSLDGSSPLHF. The CDR3 nucleotides read TGTGCCAGCAGCTTAGACGGGTCTTCACCCCTCCACTTT. The variable domain in full, with the rest retrieved from reference TRBV11-3 and TRBJ1-6, is EAGVVQSPRYKIIEKKQPVAFWCNPISGHNTLYWYLQNLGQGPELLIRYENEEAVDDSQLPKDRFSAERLKGVDSTLKIQPAELGDSAVYLCASSLDGSSPLHFGNGTRLTVT.

The chain carries TRBV27 and TRBJ1-5; maybe TRBD1 (5 bases). This CDR3 region has 13 residues. V was pared by 1 base and J by 4 bases, with 5 bases between. Germline lookup yields CDR1 MNHEY and CDR2 SMNVEV (reference sequence). CDR3 in amino acids: CASSLWGNQPQHF. CDR3 sequence (DNA): TGTGCCAGCAGTTTATGGGGGAATCAGCCCCAGCATTTT.

This sequence joins TRBV11-2 and TRBJ2-7; no clear D gene. CDR3 length: 12 residues. Looked up from germline, CDR1 is SGHAT and CDR2 is FQNNGV. With 0 bases removed from V and 9 bases from J, the gap between germline ends came to 9 bases. CDR3 in DNA: TGTGCCAGCAGCTTAGATAAGTCGGGGCAGTACTTC. Translation gives CASSLDKSGQYF.

V gene TRBV28 combines with J gene TRBJ2-6; TRBD1 aligns across 9 bases. Unmatched junction bases numbered 4, after V lost 3 bases and J lost 1 base. The V gene's germline CDR1 is MDHEN and CDR2 SYDVKM. The CDR3 consists of 17 residues. The CDR3 DNA follows: TGTGCCAGCAGTTTCGGACAGGGGCGGTCTGGGGCCAACGTCCTGACTTTC. This sequence encodes CASSFGQGRSGANVLTF.

V gene TRBV28 combines with J gene TRBJ2-4; possibly TRBD2 for D (6 bases). The CDR3 totals 11 residues. Germline V CDR1 and CDR2: MDHEN, SYDVKM. V dropped 5 bases and J dropped 15 bases, with 14 bases sitting between them. The CDR3 region is CASSIPGLRYF. CDR3 DNA sequence: TGTGCCAGCAGTATCCCGGGACTTAGGTACTTC.

The genes are TRBV10-3 and TRBJ1-1, with D maybe TRBD1 (5 bases). V was clipped by 2 bases and J by 5 bases, with 9 bases between them. Germline V gives CDR1 ENHRY, CDR2 SYGVKD. This CDR3 contains 13 residues. CDR3 DNA: TGTGCCATCAGTGAGAGGGGCGCGACTGAAGCTTTCTTT. Its protein is CAISERGATEAFF.